The 4 T cell receptor beta chains below were found in one sample sequenced in a study of T cells after somatic rescue of genetic block. Libraries were prepared by immunoSEQ multiplex PCR; TCRdb keeps only in-frame clonotypes and omits some of them. The sample holds 95,000 to 120,000 clones, around 90% seen once. Sequenced input: peripheral blood mononuclear cells (PBMCs). These receptors were taken from a woman between 18 and 29 years old.

The rearrangement uses TRBV4-2 and TRBJ2-4; D gene uncertain. Germline V gene sequence: CDR1 LGHNA, CDR2 YNFKEQ. The ends were cut back, 0 bases at V and 0 bases at J, with 6 bases in the middle. The CDR3 loop spans 15 amino acids. CDR3 region: CASSQELLAKNIQYF. The CDR3 region has the DNA TGTGCCAGCAGCCAAGAGCTACTAGCCAAAAACATTCAGTACTTC.

This clone was seen only once. The chain carries TRBV7-2 and TRBJ1-1; no firm D call. This CDR3 comprises 11 residues. The V end was cut by 5 bases, the J end by 10 bases, with 11 bases between. Germline assignment: CDR1 SGHTA and CDR2 FQGNSA. The CDR3 is CASSGARGAFF. For the CDR3, the DNA is TGTGCCAGCAGCGGTGCTCGGGGAGCTTTCTTT.

This clone was seen more than once but under ten times. The chain has TRBV9 and TRBJ2-1, with D tentatively TRBD1 (5 bases). The CDR3 sequence is 14 residues long. Germline-derived CDR1 and CDR2 are SGDLS and YYNGEE. V lost 4 bases and J lost 4, with 12 bases in between. The CDR3 nucleotides are TGTGCCAGCAGCCCTCGGACAAATTACAATGAGCAGTTCTTC. This sequence encodes CASSPRTNYNEQFF.

The V and J genes are TRBV30 and TRBJ2-1, with D possibly being TRBD1 (5 bases). The CDR3 consists of 15 residues. Germline lookup yields CDR1 GTSNPN and CDR2 SVGIG (reference sequence). Trimming removed 0 bases from V and 4 bases from J, with 13 bases in between. CDR3 sequence reads: CAWSVPSREYNEQFF. CDR3 in DNA: TGTGCCTGGAGTGTACCGAGCAGGGAATACAATGAGCAGTTCTTC.